Following are 23 T cell receptor beta chains from one sample sequenced in a study of coeliac disease. Sequencing used immunoSEQ multiplex PCR; TCRdb keeps in-frame clones, though not all of them. The repertoire includes a few thousand clones, about three fifths of them detected once, and roughly 15% sits in the top ten. Their specific antigens are unknown. Study results and limitations: Active celiac intraepithelial and lamina propria samples had lower TRB and TRG clonality than control samples.

The sequencing input was intraepithelial lymphocytes from the gut. These receptors were obtained from a woman aged 18-35 years with active celiac disease.

The CDR3 region has the DNA TGTGCCAGCAACCACGGACAGGGCCCCCTAAGAGGCTACACCTTC. Its protein is CASNHGQGPLRGYTF. This chain connects TRBV28 to TRBJ1-2, with TRBD1 identical over 8 bases. This CDR3 has 15 amino acids. Germline V CDR1 and CDR2: MDHEN, SYDVKM. V shed 7 bases, J shed 8 bases, and the junction held 15 bases outside the gene matches.

This chain uses TRBV5-1 with TRBJ2-7, with 11 bases fitting TRBD2. Trimming took 0 bases from V and 5 from J; bases not matched to a gene: 7. CDR1 and CDR2 from the germline V gene are SGHRS and YFSETQ. The length of the CDR3 is 16 residues. The chain's CDR3 is CASSLGASGGLNEQYV. As DNA, the CDR3 is TGCGCCAGCAGCTTGGGGGCTAGCGGGGGGCTGAACGAGCAGTACGTC.

The chain combines TRBV19 with TRBJ2-1; 8 bases align to TRBD2. Germline lookup yields CDR1 LNHDA and CDR2 SQIVND (reference sequence). Trimming removed 0 bases from V and 2 bases from J; junction bases left unmatched: 9. The CDR3 sequence is 18 residues long. The CDR3 DNA reads TGTGCCAGTAGTATAGATGGAACAGCGGGGGTGACCTACAATGAGCAGTTCTTC. This encodes CASSIDGTAGVTYNEQFF.

J is TRBJ2-3 and V is TRBV6-1; weak D call: TRBD2 (7 bases). Trimming took off 7 bases at V and 2 bases at J, with 13 bases between the two ends. Germline-derived CDR1 and CDR2 are MNHNS and SASEGT. The CDR3 contains 14 residues. CDR3 nucleotide sequence: TGTGCCAGCACCAAGGGGGGGCCCACAGATACGCAGTATTTT. It is translated as CASTKGGPTDTQYF.

The V and J genes are TRBV27 and TRBJ2-7, with TRBD1 identical over 7 bases. The CDR3 covers 15 residues. In germline, CDR1 is MNHEY, CDR2 SMNVEV (reference sequence). Trimming took 4 bases from V and 7 from J; bases not matched to a gene: 13. In DNA form, the CDR3 reads TGTGCCAGCAGTTCCTACGACAGGGCCTTCGGGGAGCAGTACTTC. It yields the protein CASSSYDRAFGEQYF.

This clone was found once. The genes are TRBV19 and TRBJ1-1; TRBD1 matches 10 bases. Trimming removed 6 bases from V and 4 bases from J; junction bases left unmatched: 11. This CDR3 comprises 16 residues. The germline V gene encodes CDR1 LNHDA and CDR2 SQIVND (reference sequence). In nucleotides, the CDR3 is TGTGCCAGTAGGACAGGGGGCCCAGGTTGGGGCACTGAAGCTTTCTTT. Protein: CASRTGGPGWGTEAFF.

The chain employs TRBV5-1 and TRBJ2-1; TRBD1 matches 9 bases. Germline V gene sequence: CDR1 SGHRS, CDR2 YFSETQ. CDR3 length equals 16 residues. With V trimmed by 0 bases and J by 10 bases, 11 bases remained unmatched. The CDR3 sequence is CASSLVPGQGSVEQFF. CDR3 DNA: TGCGCCAGCAGCTTGGTTCCGGGACAGGGATCGGTCGAGCAGTTCTTC. Full variable domain (outside the CDR3, taken from reference TRBV5-1 and TRBJ2-1): KAGVTQTPRYLIKTRGQQVTLSCSPISGHRSVSWYQQTPGQGLQFLFEYFSETQRNKGNFPGRFSGRQFSNSRSEMNVSTLELGDSALYLCASSLVPGQGSVEQFFGPGTRLTVL.

This clone occurred once. The chain has TRBV4-2 and TRBJ1-5, with D unclear. Between the trimmed V and J ends, which lost 0 bases and 7 bases, there was a span of 13 bases. The CDR3 totals 15 residues. From germline, CDR1 is LGHNA and CDR2 YNFKEQ. The CDR3 coding sequence is TGTGCCAGCAGCCAAGAGATTCTTAGTGCCCAGCCCCAGCATTTT. Amino acids: CASSQEILSAQPQHF.

This chain joins TRBV5-6 and TRBJ2-4; TRBD1 matches at 10 bases. J was trimmed by 6 bases and V by 2 bases; bases with no gene match: 5. The germline gives CDR1 SGHDT, CDR2 YYEEEE. This CDR3 contains 15 residues. Here the CDR3 DNA reads TGTGCCAGCAGCTTCGACAGGGGGCACGGAAACATTCAGTACTTC. It specifies CASSFDRGHGNIQYF.

This clone showed up just once. The chain carries TRBV6-5 and TRBJ1-4; possible D gene TRBD1, 6 bases. The CDR3 has 14 residues. V was trimmed by 3 bases and J by 4 bases, leaving 9 bases between them. CDR1 and CDR2 from the germline V gene are MNHEY and SVGAGI. The CDR3 bases are TGTGCCAGCAGTTATGGGGGCCTTAATGAAAAACTGTTTTTT. Translating gives CASSYGGLNEKLFF.

This clone occurred a few times. The V call is TRBV29-1, the J call TRBJ2-2, with 7 bases aligning to TRBD2. Trimming cost V 0 bases and J 3 bases; bases outside gene matches: 4. The CDR3 contains 15 residues. Germline CDR1 reads SQVTM; CDR2 reads ANQGSEA. The CDR3 is CSVEEVAGDTGELFF. The CDR3 DNA follows: TGCAGCGTTGAAGAGGTAGCGGGTGACACCGGGGAGCTGTTTTTT.

The chain is built from TRBV12-5 and TRBJ1-1; D uncertain. Germline lookup yields CDR1 LGHNT and CDR2 FRNRAP. Between the trimmed V and J ends, which lost 7 bases and 4 bases, there was a span of 7 bases. The CDR3 has 11 residues. CDR3 region: CASVAGTEAFF. CDR3 in DNA: TGTGCTAGTGTGGCGGGCACTGAAGCTTTCTTT.

J is TRBJ2-2 and V is TRBV4-1; no clear D gene. The germline V gene encodes CDR1 MGHRA and CDR2 YSYEKL. The ends were cut back, 0 bases at V and 0 bases at J, with 5 bases in the middle. The CDR3 length is 15 residues. Written as DNA, the CDR3 is TGCGCCAGCAGCCAAGACAGGACGAACACCGGGGAGCTGTTTTTT. Translation gives CASSQDRTNTGELFF.

V is TRBV10-3 and J is TRBJ2-1; TRBD2 agrees at 10 bases. The CDR3 sequence is 15 residues long. Germline V gene sequence: CDR1 ENHRY, CDR2 SYGVKD. After removal of 5 bases from V and 5 bases from J, the junction contained 6 bases not matched to a gene. The CDR3 region is CAISLSGGADNEQFF. The CDR3 region has the DNA TGTGCCATCAGTTTGAGCGGGGGGGCCGACAATGAGCAGTTCTTC.

V usage is TRBV5-4 and J usage is TRBJ2-6, with D possibly TRBD1 on 5 matching bases. The CDR3 spans 15 residues. Germline V gives CDR1 SGHNT, CDR2 YYREEE (reference sequence). The V end was cut by 0 bases, the J end by 4 bases, with 8 bases between. The CDR3 reads CASSLEGVGANVLTF. CDR3 bases: TGTGCCAGCAGCTTGGAAGGGGTCGGGGCCAACGTCCTGACTTTC.

The V and J genes are TRBV29-1 and TRBJ2-5; possible D gene TRBD2, 7 bases. The length of the CDR3 is 14 residues. V was cut by 7 bases and J by 2 bases, with 17 bases left in between. From germline, CDR1 is SQVTM and CDR2 ANQGSEA. This CDR3 reads CSALLGGDQETQYF. For the CDR3, the DNA is TGCAGCGCCCTATTAGGGGGGGATCAAGAGACCCAGTACTTC.

J is TRBJ2-1 and V is TRBV10-2; 7 nucleotides agree with TRBD2. The CDR3 is 16 amino acids. CDR1 and CDR2 from the germline V gene are WSHSY and SAAADI. V was pared by 7 bases and J by 0 bases, with 9 bases of the junction left unmatched. The CDR3 sequence is CASTTSGASSYNEQFF. In DNA, the CDR3 is TGCGCCAGCACCACGAGCGGGGCATCCTCCTACAATGAGCAGTTCTTC.

The chain uses TRBV6-4 and TRBJ2-1; TRBD1 is a possible D gene (5 bases). V dropped 0 bases and J dropped 4 bases, with 25 bases sitting between them. The germline CDR1 and CDR2 sequences are MRHNA and SNTAGT. The CDR3 has 20 amino acids. CDR3 sequence: CASSDSPQGPSPFFYNEQFF. In DNA form, the CDR3 reads TGTGCCAGCAGTGACTCTCCCCAGGGTCCCTCTCCCTTCTTTTACAATGAGCAGTTCTTC.

Details on this clone: The junction does not match germline at one end; this may be a read error. This chain links TRBV7-6 with TRBJ1-1; no clear D. The CDR3 loop spans 13 amino acids. Looked up from germline, CDR1 is SGHVS and CDR2 is FNYEAQ. The CDR3 loop reads CAGSPPGNTEAFF. The CDR3 bases are TGTGCCGGCAGCCCGCCCGGGAACACTGAAGCTTTCTTT.

The genes are TRBV19 and TRBJ1-1; a possible D gene is TRBD1 (5 bases). Germline values: CDR1 LNHDA, CDR2 SQIVND (reference sequence). V was shortened by 7 bases and J by 1 base, with 16 bases between the two germline ends. CDR3 length equals 15 residues. The DNA for the CDR3 is TGTGCCAGTATCACGGCCGGGGGACGGAACACTGAAGCTTTCTTT. Residues: CASITAGGRNTEAFF.

The chain joins TRBV11-3 to TRBJ2-2; D perhaps matches TRBD2 (6 bases). This CDR3 region has 15 residues. The V gene's germline CDR1 is SGHNT and CDR2 YENEEA. Trimming left V 4 bases short and J 5 bases short, with 14 bases between. The CDR3 spells CASSSGGSGTGELFF. CDR3 nucleotide sequence: TGTGCCAGCAGCTCCGGGGGATCGGGGACCGGGGAGCTGTTTTTT.

The chain is built from TRBV4-2 and TRBJ2-3; 7 bases fit TRBD1. The CDR3 length is 15 residues. V lost 4 bases and J lost 4; bases outside the gene matches: 8. Germline V gene lookup returns CDR1 LGHNA and CDR2 YNFKEQ. The DNA for the CDR3 is TGTGCCAGCAGCCGCGAGACAGGGAGCCCAGATACGCAGTATTTT. It yields the protein CASSRETGSPDTQYF.

This chain connects TRBV5-5 to TRBJ2-1; D possibly corresponds to TRBD2 (5 bases). CDR3 length: 20 residues. Between the trimmed V and J ends, which lost 4 bases and 9 bases, there was a span of 35 bases. Germline V gives CDR1 SGHKS, CDR2 YYEKEE (reference sequence). The CDR3: CASSRSRGGDLLILQSEQFF. CDR3 sequence (DNA): TGTGCCAGCAGCCGATCTCGGGGTGGGGATCTTCTAATCCTACAATCTGAGCAGTTCTTC.